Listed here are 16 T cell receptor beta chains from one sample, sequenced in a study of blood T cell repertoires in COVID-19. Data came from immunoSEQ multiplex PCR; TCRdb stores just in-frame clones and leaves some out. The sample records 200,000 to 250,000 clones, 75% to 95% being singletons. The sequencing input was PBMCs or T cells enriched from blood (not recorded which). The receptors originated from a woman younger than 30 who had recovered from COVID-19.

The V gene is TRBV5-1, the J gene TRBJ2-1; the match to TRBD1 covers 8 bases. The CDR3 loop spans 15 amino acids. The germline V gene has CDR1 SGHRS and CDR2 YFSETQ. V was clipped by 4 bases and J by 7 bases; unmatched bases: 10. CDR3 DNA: TGCGCCAGCAGCGCAGGGGGCCAGGTAGGAAATGAGCAGTTCTTC. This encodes CASSAGGQVGNEQFF.

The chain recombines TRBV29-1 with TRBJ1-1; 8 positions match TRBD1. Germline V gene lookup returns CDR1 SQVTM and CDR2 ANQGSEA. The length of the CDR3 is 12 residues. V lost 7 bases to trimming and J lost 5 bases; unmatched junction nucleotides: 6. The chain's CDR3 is CSGAGGRTEAFF. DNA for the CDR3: TGCAGCGGCGCAGGGGGCAGGACTGAAGCTTTCTTT.

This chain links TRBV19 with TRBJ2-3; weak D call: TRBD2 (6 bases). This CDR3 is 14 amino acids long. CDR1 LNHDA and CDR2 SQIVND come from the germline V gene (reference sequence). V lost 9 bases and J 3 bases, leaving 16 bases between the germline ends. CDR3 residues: CASRPTSSTDTQYF. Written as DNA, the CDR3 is TGTGCCAGCCGCCCCACTAGCAGTACAGATACGCAGTATTTT.

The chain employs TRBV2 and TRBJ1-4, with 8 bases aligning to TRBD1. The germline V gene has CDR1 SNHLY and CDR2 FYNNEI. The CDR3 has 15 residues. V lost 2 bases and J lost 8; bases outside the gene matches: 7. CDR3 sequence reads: CASSEYQGASEKLFF. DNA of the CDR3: TGTGCCAGCAGTGAATATCAGGGGGCTAGCGAAAAACTGTTTTTT. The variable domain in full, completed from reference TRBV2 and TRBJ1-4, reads EPEVTQTPSHQVTQMGQEVILRCVPISNHLYFYWYRQILGQKVEFLVSFYNNEISEKSEIFDDQFSVERPDGSNFTLKIRSTKLEDSAMYFCASSEYQGASEKLFFGSGTQLSVL.

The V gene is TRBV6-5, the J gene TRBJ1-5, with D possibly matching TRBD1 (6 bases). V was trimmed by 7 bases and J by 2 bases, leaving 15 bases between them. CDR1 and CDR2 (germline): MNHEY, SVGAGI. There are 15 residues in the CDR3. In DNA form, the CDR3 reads TGTGCCAGCATGCGGGGGGCGTTTGGCAATCAGCCCCAGCATTTT. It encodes CASMRGAFGNQPQHF.

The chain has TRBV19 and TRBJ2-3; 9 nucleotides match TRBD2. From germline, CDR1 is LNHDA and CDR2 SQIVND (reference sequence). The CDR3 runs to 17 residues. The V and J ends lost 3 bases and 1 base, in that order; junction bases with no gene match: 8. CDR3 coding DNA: TGTGCCAGTAGTATTCGGGGGCTAGCGGGGCGCACAGATACGCAGTATTTT. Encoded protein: CASSIRGLAGRTDTQYF.

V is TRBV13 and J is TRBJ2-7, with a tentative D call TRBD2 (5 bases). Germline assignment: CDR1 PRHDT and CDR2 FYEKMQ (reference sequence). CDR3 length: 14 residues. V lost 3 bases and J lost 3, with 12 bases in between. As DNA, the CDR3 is TGTGCCAGCAGCTTGAGGGTGGGCGACTACGAGCAGTACTTC. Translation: CASSLRVGDYEQYF.

The CDR3 DNA sequence: TGTGCCAGTACCACTAGCGGTTCTAGCACAGATACGCAGTATTTT. Protein sequence: CASTTSGSSTDTQYF. The chain joins TRBV19 to TRBJ2-3; 8 positions agree with TRBD2. The CDR3 runs 15 residues. Germline CDR1 LNHDA, CDR2 SQIVND (reference sequence). V lost 7 bases and J lost 0; bases outside the gene matches: 6.

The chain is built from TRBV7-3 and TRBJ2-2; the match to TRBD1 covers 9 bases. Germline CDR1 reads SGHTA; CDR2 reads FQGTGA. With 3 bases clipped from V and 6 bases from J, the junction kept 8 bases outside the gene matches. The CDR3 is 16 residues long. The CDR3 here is CASSFPGQGLAGELFF. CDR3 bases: TGTGCCAGCAGCTTTCCGGGACAGGGCCTCGCCGGGGAGCTGTTTTTT.

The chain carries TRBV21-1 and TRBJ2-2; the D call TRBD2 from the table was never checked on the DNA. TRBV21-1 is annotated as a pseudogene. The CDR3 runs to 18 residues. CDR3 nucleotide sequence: TGTGCCAGCAGCAAAGGCGGGGTGACTAGCGGGAACACCGGGGAGCTGTTTTTT. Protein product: CASSKGGVTSGNTGELFF.

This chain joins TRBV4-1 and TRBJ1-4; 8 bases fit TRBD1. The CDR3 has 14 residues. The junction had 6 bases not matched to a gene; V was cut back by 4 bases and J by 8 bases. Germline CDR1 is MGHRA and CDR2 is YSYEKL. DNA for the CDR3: TGCGCCAGCAGCCCGACAGGGGTTGACGAAAAACTGTTTTTT. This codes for CASSPTGVDEKLFF.

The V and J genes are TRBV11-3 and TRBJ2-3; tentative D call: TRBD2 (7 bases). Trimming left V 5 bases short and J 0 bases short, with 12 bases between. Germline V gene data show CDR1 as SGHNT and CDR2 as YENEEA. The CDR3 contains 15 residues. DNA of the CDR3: TGTGCCAGCAGCCGGGGGGACAAGAGCACAGATACGCAGTATTTT. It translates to CASSRGDKSTDTQYF.

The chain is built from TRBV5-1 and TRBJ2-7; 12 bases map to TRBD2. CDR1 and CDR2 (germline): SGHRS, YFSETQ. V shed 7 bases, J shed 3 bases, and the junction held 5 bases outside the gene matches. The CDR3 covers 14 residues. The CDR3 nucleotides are TGCGCCAGCTCACGGACTAGCGGGAACTACGAGCAGTACTTC. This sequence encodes CASSRTSGNYEQYF.

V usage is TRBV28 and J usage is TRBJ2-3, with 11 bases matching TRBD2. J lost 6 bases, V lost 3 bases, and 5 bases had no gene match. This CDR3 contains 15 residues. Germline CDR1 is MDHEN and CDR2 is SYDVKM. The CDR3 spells CASSFFTSGSDTQYF. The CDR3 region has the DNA TGTGCCAGCAGTTTTTTCACTAGCGGGAGTGATACGCAGTATTTT.

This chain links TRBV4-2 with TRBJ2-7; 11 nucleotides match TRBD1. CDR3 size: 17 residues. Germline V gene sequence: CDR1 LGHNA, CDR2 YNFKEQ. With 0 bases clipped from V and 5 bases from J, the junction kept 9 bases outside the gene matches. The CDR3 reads CASSQEIAGQGANEQYF. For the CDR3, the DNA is TGTGCCAGCAGCCAAGAAATAGCTGGACAGGGGGCCAACGAGCAGTACTTC.

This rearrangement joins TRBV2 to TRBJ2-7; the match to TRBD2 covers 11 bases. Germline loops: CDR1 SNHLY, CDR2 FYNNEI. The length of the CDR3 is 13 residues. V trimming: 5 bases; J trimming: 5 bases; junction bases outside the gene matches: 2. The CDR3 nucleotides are TGTGCCAGCAGTCTACTAGCGGGGGACGAGCAGTACTTC. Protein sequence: CASSLLAGDEQYF. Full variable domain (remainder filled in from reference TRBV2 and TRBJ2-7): EPEVTQTPSHQVTQMGQEVILRCVPISNHLYFYWYRQILGQKVEFLVSFYNNEISEKSEIFDDQFSVERPDGSNFTLKIRSTKLEDSAMYFCASSLLAGDEQYFGPGTRLTVT.